The rows below give T cell receptor beta chains drawn from one sample of a study of blood T cell repertoires in COVID-19. Repertoires were generated with immunoSEQ multiplex PCR, while TCRdb's copy carries only in-frame clones and drops some. Seen here are 350,000 to 550,000 clones, 75% to 90% observed once, and the top ten hold roughly 1.1%. Sample: PBMCs or T cells enriched from blood (not recorded which). These receptors were collected from a man aged 30 to 45 who had recovered from COVID-19. CDR3s include the opening cysteine and the closing phenylalanine or tryptophan. The D gene is left open where the match is weak. A clone size is listed for some rows: how often the clone was seen (once, few, many), or a class if it is expanded.

size	J	D	V	DNA	CDR3
once	TRBJ2-5	-	TRBV25-1	TGTGCCAGCAGTGAAGAGCTTGACCAAGAGACCCAGTACTTC	CASSEELDQETQYF
-	TRBJ2-3	TRBD1	TRBV7-6	TGTGCCAGCAGCTTATCCTGGACAGGGGGAACAGATACGCAGTATTTT	CASSLSWTGGTDTQYF
-	TRBJ2-5	-	TRBV18	TGTGCCAGCTCAAGATCCGGGGTCCAAGAGACCCAGTACTTC	CASSRSGVQETQYF
-	TRBJ1-4	-	TRBV5-6	TGTGCCAGCAGCTTGGCGGGGAAAGGAGGAGAAAAACTGTTTTTT	CASSLAGKGGEKLFF
-	TRBJ2-1	TRBD2	TRBV10-2	TGCGCCAGCAGTTTAGCGGGAAGCTACGAGCAGTTCTTC	CASSLAGSYEQFF
-	TRBJ2-1	TRBD1	TRBV19	TGTGCCAGTAGACCGACAGGGGTTAGTTGGACAAATGAGCAGTTCTTC	CASRPTGVSWTNEQFF
-	TRBJ1-5	-	TRBV15	TGTGCCACCAGCAGGGGCGGAGGGCGGCAGCCCCAGCATTTT	CATSRGGGRQPQHF
-	TRBJ1-2	-	TRBV28	TGTGCCAGCAGTTCAGGGGACTATGGCTACACCTTC	CASSSGDYGYTF
-	TRBJ1-4	-	TRBV2	TGTGCCAGCGCTCCGGGGAGGTCCCCCGTTGAAAAACTGTTTTTT	CASAPGRSPVEKLFF
-	TRBJ1-2	TRBD1	TRBV7-9	TGTGCCAGCAGCTTAGCGGGGACAGGGGGGTATGGCTACACCTTC	CASSLAGTGGYGYTF
many	TRBJ2-7	TRBD1	TRBV5-1	TGCGCCAGCAGCTTTCCGGGACAGGGTGACGAGCAGTACTTC	CASSFPGQGDEQYF
-	TRBJ2-3	-	TRBV10-3	TGTGCCATCAGTGACCCGAATGGACAGACAGATACGCAGTATTTT	CAISDPNGQTDTQYF
-	TRBJ1-5	-	TRBV28	TGTGCCAGCAGTTTAGCGGGGCCCGGGGGACAGCCCCAGCATTTT	CASSLAGPGGQPQHF
-	TRBJ2-3	TRBD2	TRBV10-3	TGTGCCATCAGTGATGGAGGGACTAGGACCACAGATACGCAGTATTTT	CAISDGGTRTTDTQYF
-	TRBJ2-7	TRBD2	TRBV7-9	TGTGCCAGCAGCCGGACTAGCTCCGTAGAGCAGTACTTC	CASSRTSSVEQYF